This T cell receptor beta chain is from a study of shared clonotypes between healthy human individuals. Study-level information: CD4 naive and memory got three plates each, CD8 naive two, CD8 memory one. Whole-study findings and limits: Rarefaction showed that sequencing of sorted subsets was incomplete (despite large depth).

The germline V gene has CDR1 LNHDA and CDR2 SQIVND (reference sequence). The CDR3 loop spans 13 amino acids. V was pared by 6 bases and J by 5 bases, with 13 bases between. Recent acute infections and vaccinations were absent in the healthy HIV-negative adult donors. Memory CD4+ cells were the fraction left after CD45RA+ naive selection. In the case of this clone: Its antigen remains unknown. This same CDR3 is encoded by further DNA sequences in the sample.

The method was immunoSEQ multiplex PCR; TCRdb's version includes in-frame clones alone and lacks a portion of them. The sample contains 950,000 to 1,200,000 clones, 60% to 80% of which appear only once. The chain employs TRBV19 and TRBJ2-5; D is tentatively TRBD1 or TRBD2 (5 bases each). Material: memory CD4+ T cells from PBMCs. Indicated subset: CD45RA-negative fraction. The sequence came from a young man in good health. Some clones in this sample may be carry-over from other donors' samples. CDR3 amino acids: CASRVGGSETQYF. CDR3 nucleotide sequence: TGTGCCAGTAGAGTTGGGGGAAGCGAGACCCAGTACTTC.